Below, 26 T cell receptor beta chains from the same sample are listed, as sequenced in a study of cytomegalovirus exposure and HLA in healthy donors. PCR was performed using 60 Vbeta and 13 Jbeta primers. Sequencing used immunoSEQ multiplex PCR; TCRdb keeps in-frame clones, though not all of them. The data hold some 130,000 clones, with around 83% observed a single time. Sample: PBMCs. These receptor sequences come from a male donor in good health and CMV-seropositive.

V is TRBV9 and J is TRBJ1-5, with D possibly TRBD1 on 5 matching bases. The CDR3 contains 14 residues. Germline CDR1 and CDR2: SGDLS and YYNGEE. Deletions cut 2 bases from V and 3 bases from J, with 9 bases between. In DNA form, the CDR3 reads TGTGCCAGCAGCGTCGCAGGGATCAATCAGCCCCAGCATTTT. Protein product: CASSVAGINQPQHF. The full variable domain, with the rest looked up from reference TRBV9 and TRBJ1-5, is DSGVTQTPKHLITATGQRVTLRCSPRSGDLSVYWYQQSLDQGLQFLIQYYNGEERAKGNILERFSAQQFPDLHSELNLSSLELGDSALYFCASSVAGINQPQHFGDGTRLSIL.

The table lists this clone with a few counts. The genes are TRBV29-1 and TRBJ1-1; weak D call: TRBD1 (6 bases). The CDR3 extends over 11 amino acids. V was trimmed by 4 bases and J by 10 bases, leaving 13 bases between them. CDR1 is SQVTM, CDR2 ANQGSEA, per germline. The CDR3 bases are TGCAGCGTTGTTTCGCAGGGGAGAGCTTTCTTT. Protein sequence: CSVVSQGRAFF.

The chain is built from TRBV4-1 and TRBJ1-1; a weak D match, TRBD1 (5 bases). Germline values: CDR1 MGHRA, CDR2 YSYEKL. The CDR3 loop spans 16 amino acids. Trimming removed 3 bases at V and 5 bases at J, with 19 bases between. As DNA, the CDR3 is TGCGCCAGCAGCCACGATCCAGGGCGGGGAGGAACTGAAGCTTTCTTT. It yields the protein CASSHDPGRGGTEAFF.

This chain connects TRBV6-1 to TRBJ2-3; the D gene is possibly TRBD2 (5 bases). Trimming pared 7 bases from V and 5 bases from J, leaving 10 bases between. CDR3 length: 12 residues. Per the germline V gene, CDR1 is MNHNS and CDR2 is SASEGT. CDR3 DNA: TGTGCCAGCATCGGGGTAATAGATACGCAGTATTTT. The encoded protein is CASIGVIDTQYF.

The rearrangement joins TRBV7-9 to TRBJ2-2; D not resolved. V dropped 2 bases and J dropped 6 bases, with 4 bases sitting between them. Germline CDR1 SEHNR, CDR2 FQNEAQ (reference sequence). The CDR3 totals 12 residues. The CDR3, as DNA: TGTGCCAGCAGCTTACTACCCGGGGAGCTGTTTTTT. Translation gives CASSLLPGELFF.

The CDR3 DNA follows: TGTGCCAGCAGACAGGTTATTGAAAAACTGTTTTTT. Translating it yields CASRQVIEKLFF. The chain combines TRBV2 with TRBJ1-4; maybe TRBD1 (5 bases). CDR1 is SNHLY, CDR2 FYNNEI, per germline. Trimming took off 6 bases at V and 7 bases at J, with 9 bases between the two ends. The CDR3 contains 12 residues.

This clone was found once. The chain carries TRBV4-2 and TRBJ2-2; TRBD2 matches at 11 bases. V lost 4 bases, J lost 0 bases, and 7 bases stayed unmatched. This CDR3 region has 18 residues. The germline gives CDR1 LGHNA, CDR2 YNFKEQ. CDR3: CASSRSSGGPPNTGELFF. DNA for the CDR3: TGTGCCAGCAGCCGGTCTAGCGGGGGGCCGCCGAACACCGGGGAGCTGTTTTTT.

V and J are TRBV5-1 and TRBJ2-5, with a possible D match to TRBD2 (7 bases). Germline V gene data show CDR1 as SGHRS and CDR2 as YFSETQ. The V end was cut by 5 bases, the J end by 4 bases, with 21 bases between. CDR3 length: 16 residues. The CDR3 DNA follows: TGCGCCAGCAGTGCTGGGGCGGGGGCTGGGGGAGAGACCCAGTACTTC. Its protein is CASSAGAGAGGETQYF.

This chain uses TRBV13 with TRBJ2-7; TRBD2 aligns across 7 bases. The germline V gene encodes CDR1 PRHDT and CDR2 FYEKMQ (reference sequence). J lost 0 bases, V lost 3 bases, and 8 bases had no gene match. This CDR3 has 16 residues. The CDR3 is CASSLRGGSLSYEQYF. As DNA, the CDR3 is TGTGCCAGCAGCTTGAGGGGCGGGAGTCTCTCCTACGAGCAGTACTTC.

The CDR3 DNA follows: TGTGCCAGCAGTTTTGCTAGCGGGGGGAGGACAGATACGCAGTATTTT. This encodes CASSFASGGRTDTQYF. The chain is built from TRBV6-5 and TRBJ2-3, with 11 bases identical to TRBD2. With 4 bases clipped from V and 3 bases from J, the junction kept 6 bases outside the gene matches. CDR1 MNHEY and CDR2 SVGAGI come from the germline V gene. The CDR3 runs to 16 residues.

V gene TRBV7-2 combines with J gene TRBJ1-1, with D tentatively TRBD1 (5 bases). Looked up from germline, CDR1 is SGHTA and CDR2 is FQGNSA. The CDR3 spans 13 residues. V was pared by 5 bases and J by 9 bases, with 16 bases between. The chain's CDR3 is CASSQMDTEQAFF. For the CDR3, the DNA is TGTGCCAGCAGCCAAATGGACACCGAGCAAGCTTTCTTT.

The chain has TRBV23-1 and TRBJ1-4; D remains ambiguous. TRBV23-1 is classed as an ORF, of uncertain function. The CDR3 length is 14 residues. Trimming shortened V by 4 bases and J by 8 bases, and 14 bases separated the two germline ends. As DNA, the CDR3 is TGCGCCAGCAGTCCGAGGGCCAGGCGGGAAAAACTGTTTTTT. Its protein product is CASSPRARREKLFF.

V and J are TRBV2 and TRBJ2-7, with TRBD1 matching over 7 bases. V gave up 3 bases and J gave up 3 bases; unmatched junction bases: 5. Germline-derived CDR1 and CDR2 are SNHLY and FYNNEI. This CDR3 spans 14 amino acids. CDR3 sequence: CASSEGQLNYEQYF. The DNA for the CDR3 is TGTGCCAGCAGTGAGGGACAGTTGAACTACGAGCAGTACTTC.

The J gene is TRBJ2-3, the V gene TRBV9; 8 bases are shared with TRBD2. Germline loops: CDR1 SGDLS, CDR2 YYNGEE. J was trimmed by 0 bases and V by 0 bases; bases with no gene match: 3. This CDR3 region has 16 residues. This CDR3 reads CASSVASSGSTDTQYF. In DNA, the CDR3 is TGTGCCAGCAGCGTAGCTTCTAGCGGGAGCACAGATACGCAGTATTTT. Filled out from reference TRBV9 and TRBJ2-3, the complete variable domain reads DSGVTQTPKHLITATGQRVTLRCSPRSGDLSVYWYQQSLDQGLQFLIQYYNGEERAKGNILERFSAQQFPDLHSELNLSSLELGDSALYFCASSVASSGSTDTQYFGPGTRLTVL.

In DNA form, the CDR3 reads TGCGCCAGCAGCCAAGACGGGACTAGATCCTACGAGCAGTACTTC. Protein: CASSQDGTRSYEQYF. The rearrangement links TRBV4-3 to TRBJ2-7, with 8 bases fitting TRBD2. CDR3 length: 15 residues. Germline V lookup: CDR1 LGHNA, CDR2 YSLEER. After removal of 0 bases from V and 1 base from J, the junction contained 2 bases not matched to a gene.

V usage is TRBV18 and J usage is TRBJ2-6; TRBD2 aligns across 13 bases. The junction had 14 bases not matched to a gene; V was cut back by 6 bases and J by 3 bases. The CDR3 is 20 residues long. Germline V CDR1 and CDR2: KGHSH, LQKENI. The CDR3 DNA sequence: TGTGCCAGCTCCGCAACTAGCGGGGGGGCAGCCCGAGGTGGGGCCAACGTCCTGACTTTC. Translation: CASSATSGGAARGGANVLTF.

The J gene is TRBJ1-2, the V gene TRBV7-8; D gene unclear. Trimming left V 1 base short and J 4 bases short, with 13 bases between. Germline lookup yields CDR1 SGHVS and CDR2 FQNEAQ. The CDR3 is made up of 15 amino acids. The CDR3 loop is CASSLVSSSAYGYTF. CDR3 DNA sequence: TGTGCCAGCAGCTTAGTATCATCCAGCGCCTATGGCTACACCTTC.

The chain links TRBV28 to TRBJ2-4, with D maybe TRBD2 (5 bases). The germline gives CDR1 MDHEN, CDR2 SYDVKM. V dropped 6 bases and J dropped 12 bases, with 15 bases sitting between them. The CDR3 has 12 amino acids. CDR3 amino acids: CASSREGFTQYF. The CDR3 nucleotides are TGTGCCAGCAGCCGAGAGGGTTTCACTCAGTACTTC.

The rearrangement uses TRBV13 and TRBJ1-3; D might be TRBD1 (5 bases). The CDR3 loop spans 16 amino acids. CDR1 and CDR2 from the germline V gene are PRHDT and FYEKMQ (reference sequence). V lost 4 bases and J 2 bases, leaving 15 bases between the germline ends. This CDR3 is CASSSQGYNTGNTIYF. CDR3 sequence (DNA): TGTGCCAGCAGCTCTCAGGGTTACAACACTGGAAACACCATATATTTT.

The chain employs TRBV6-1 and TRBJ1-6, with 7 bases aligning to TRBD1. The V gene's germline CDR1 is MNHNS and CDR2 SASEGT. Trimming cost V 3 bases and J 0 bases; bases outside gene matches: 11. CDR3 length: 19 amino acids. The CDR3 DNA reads TGTGCCAGCAGTGACCCACCGCAGGGGGGAGACTCCTATAATTCACCCCTCCACTTT. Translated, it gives CASSDPPQGGDSYNSPLHF.

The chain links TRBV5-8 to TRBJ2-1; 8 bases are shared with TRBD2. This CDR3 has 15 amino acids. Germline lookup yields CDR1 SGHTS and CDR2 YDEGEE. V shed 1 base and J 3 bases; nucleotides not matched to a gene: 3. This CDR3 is CASSLISGDYNEQFF. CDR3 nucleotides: TGTGCCAGCAGCTTGATTAGCGGGGACTACAATGAGCAGTTCTTC.

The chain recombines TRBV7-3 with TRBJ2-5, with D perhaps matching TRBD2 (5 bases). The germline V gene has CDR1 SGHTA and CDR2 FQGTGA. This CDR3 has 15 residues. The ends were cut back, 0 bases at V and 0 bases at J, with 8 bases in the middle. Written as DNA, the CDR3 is TGTGCCAGCAGCTTAACGCCGGGGTACCAAGAGACCCAGTACTTC. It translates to CASSLTPGYQETQYF.

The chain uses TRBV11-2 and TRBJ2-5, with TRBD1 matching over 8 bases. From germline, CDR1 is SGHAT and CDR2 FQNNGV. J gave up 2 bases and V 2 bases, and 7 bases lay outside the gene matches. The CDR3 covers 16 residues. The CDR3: CASSLWTGMVQETQYF. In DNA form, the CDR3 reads TGTGCCAGCAGCTTATGGACAGGGATGGTACAAGAGACCCAGTACTTC.

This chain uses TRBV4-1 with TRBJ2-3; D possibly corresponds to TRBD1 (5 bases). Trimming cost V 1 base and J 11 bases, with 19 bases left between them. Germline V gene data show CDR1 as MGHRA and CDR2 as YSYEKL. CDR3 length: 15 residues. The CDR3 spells CASSQVGRWQQGQYF. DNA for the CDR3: TGCGCCAGCAGCCAAGTCGGTAGGTGGCAGCAGGGGCAGTATTTT.

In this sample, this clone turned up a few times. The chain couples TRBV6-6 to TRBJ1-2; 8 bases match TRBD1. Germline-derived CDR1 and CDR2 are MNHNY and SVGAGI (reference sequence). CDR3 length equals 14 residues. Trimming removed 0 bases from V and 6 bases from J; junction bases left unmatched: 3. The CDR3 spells CASSYSDRADGYTF. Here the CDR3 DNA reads TGTGCCAGCAGTTACTCGGACAGGGCGGATGGCTACACCTTC.

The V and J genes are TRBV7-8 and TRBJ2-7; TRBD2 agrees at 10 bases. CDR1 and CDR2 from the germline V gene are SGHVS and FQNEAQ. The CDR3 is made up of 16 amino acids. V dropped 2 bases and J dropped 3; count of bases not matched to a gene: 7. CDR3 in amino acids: CASSLTKLAGSYEQYF. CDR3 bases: TGTGCCAGCAGCTTAACTAAACTAGCGGGAAGCTACGAGCAGTACTTC.